This TCR beta chain was retrieved from a study of T cells in Graves' hyperthyroidism and ophthalmopathy. Points from the study as a whole: Ophthalmopathy and stable hyperthyroidism were separated by a 13 V-J model.

There were TCR beta CDR3 regions amplified from RNA transcripts. RT-PCR in the first round (using the HTBI primer set) targeted the TCR CDR3. TCRdb re-called the multiplex PCR reads with MiXCR, one entry per CDR3 protein. The sample contains around 800,000 distinct CDR3 sequences, 35% to 40% of which appear only once. This clonotype came up many times. The antigen remains unidentified. The CDR3 loop spans 14 amino acids. V shed 7 bases and J 5 bases; nucleotides not matched to a gene: 7. Germline loops: CDR1 LNHDA, CDR2 SQIVND (reference sequence). The V gene is TRBV19, the J gene TRBJ1-5, with 8 bases that match TRBD1. The sequencing input was blood. The sequence was collected from a man aged 18 to 29 with Graves' hyperthyroidism. The CDR3 nucleotides are TGTGCCAGTACCCCTCAGGGGGCCTATCAGCCCCAGCATTTT. It is translated as CASTPQGAYQPQHF. The whole variable domain, filled in from reference TRBV19 and TRBJ1-5, reads DGGITQSPKYLFRKEGQNVTLSCEQNLNHDAMYWYRQDPGQGLRLIYYSQIVNDFQKGDIAEGYSVSREKKESFPLTVTSAQKNPTAFYLCASTPQGAYQPQHFGDGTRLSIL.